This is a list of T cell receptor beta chains from one sample in a study of blood T cell repertoires in COVID-19. Profiled with immunoSEQ multiplex PCR; TCRdb holds only in-frame clones, not every one. The repertoire holds about 170,000 clones, with roughly 80% as singletons. The sample was peripheral blood. The receptor set was obtained from a woman of 80 years or more with COVID-19, enrolled during active disease. Each CDR3 is given with its conserved first and last residue. Fields, in order: V gene, clone size, D gene, J gene, CDR3 DNA, CDR3 protein. A D gene is named only where the DNA matches it firmly. Clone size is not always given. Where it is, it says once, few, many or a class for expanded clones.

V: TRBV9
size: .
D: TRBD1
J: TRBJ2-3
DNA: TGTGCCAGCAGCTGGGACTCGACAGGGGAGCCAGATACGCAGTATTTT
CDR3: CASSWDSTGEPDTQYF

V: TRBV19
size: .
D: TRBD1
J: TRBJ1-1
DNA: TGTGCCAGTAGTAACATCCAGGGGGTTGAAGCTTTCTTT
CDR3: CASSNIQGVEAFF

V: TRBV5-1
size: .
D: .
J: TRBJ2-1
DNA: TGCGCCAGCAGCTTGCCACAGAATGAGCAGTTCTTC
CDR3: CASSLPQNEQFF

V: TRBV7-8
size: few
D: .
J: TRBJ1-1
DNA: TGTGCCAGCAGCTTACGGTCCGGTGTCACCACCCCCGAAGCTTTCTTT
CDR3: CASSLRSGVTTPEAFF

V: TRBV29-1
size: .
D: TRBD1
J: TRBJ2-2
DNA: TGCAGCGTTGAAGATTTCCAGGGGGCGGGTTACACCGGGGAGCTGTTTTTT
CDR3: CSVEDFQGAGYTGELFF

V: TRBV20-1
size: .
D: TRBD1
J: TRBJ2-2
DNA: TGCAGTGCTAGTAGGCAGGACAGGAAGAACACCGGGGAGCTGTTTTTT
CDR3: CSASRQDRKNTGELFF

V: TRBV3-1/TRBV3-2
size: .
D: TRBD1
J: TRBJ1-5
DNA: TGTGCCAGCAGCCAAGCGGCAGGGGGAGGCAATCAGCCCCAGCATTTT
CDR3: CASSQAAGGGNQPQHF

V: TRBV27
size: few
D: .
J: TRBJ1-1
DNA: TGTGCCAGCAGTTTCTGGGGCGGAAACACTGAAGCTTTCTTT
CDR3: CASSFWGGNTEAFF

V: TRBV9
size: .
D: TRBD1
J: TRBJ2-5
DNA: TGTGCCAGCAGCGCAAGACAGGGGGGAGGAGAGACCCAGTACTTC
CDR3: CASSARQGGGETQYF

V: TRBV14
size: .
D: .
J: TRBJ2-2
DNA: TGTGCCAGCAGCCAAGTCGGGGGTTACACCGGGGAGCTGTTTTTT
CDR3: CASSQVGGYTGELFF